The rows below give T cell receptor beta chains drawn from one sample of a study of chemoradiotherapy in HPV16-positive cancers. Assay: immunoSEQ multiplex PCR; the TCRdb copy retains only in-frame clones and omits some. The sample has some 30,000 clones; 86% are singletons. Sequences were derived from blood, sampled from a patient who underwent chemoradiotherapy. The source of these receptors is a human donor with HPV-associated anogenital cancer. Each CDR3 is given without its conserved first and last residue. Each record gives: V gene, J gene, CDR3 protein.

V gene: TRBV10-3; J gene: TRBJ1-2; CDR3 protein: AADEGAFYGYT
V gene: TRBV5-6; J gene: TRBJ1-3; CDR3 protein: ASSLTWGNTIY
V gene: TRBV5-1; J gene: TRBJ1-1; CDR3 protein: ASSSQAQNTEAF
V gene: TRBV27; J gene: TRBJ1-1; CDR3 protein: ASSFTGMNTEAF
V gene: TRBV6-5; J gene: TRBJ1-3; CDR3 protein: ASSPEGGGNTIY
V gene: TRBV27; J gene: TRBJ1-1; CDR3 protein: ASSRDRTTEAF
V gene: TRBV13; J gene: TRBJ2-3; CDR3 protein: ASSSYGADTQY
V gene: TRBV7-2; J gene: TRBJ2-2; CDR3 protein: ASSLFFPAGELF
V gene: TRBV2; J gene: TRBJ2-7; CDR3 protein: ASSGPLRSSYEQY
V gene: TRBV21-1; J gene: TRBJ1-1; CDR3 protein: ASSKVWERSF
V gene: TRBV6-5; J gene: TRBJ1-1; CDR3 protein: ASSRPLGGGTEAF
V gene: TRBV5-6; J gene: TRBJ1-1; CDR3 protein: ASSWAGTANTEAF
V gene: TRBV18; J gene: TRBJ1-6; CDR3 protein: ASSKGQNNSPLH
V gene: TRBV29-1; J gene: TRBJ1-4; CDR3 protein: SVGDRGNEKLF
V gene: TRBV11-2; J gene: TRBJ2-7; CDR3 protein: ASSLVGREYEQY
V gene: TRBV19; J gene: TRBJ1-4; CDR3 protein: ASEKQEKLF
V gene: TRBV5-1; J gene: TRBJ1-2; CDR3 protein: ASSWQTGDDYGYT
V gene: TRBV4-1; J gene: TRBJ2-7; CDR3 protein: ASSQAAGNTYEQY
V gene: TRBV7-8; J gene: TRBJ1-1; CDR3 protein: ASSLGLGGNTEAF
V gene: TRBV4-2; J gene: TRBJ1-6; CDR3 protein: ASSREQYNSPLH
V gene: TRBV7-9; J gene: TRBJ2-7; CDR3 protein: ASSLGQGASTYEQY
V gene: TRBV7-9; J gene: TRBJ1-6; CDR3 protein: ASSLGTNSPLH
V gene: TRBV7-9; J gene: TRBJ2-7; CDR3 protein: ASSLADRVISYEQY
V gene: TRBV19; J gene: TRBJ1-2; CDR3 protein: ASSLDKSYGYT
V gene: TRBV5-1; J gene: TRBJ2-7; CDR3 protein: ASSPWDRVYEQY
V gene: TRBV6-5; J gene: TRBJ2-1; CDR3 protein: ASSSSRREQF
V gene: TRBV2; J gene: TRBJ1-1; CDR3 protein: ASSPWEVRDTEAF
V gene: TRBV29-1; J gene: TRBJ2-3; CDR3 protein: SVEVGRQWGPSGGRFSTDTQY
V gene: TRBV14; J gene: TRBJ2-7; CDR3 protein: ASSQGTSGAVEQY
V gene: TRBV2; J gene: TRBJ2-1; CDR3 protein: ASRADIEQF
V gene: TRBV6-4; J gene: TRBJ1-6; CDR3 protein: ASSEFAGIQGSPLH
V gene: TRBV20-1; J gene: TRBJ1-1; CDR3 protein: SAVLVTEAF
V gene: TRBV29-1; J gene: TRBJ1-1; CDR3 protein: SGEQGMNTEAF
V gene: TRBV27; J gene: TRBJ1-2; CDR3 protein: ASSKSGASGYT
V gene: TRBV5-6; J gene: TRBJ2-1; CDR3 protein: ASRLGNNEQF
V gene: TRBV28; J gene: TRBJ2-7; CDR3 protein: ASSQNTVSYEQY
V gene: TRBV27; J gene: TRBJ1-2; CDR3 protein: ASSPQGGYGYT
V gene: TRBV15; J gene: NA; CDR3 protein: ATSRAARAYFYEQY
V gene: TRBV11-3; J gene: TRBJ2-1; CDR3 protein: ASSSGLAYNEQF
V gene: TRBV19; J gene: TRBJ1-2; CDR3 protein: ASTMGGVDYGYT
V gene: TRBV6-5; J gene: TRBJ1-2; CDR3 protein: ASSWGTEKSSGYT
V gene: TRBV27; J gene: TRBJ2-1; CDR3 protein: ASISGNEQF
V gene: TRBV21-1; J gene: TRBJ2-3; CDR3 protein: ASSKGDTDTQY
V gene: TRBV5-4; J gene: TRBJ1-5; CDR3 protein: ASSSTGTGNQPQH
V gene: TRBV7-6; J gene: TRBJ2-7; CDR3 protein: ASSSSGGSSYEQY
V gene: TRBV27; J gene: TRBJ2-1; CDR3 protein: ASSFNAVDEQF
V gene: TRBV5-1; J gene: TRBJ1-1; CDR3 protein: ASSSTFMGTEAF
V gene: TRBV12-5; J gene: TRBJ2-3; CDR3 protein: ASGLDGSTDTQY
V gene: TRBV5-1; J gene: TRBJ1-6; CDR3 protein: ASSLGTENSPLH
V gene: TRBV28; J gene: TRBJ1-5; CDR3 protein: ASRVNNQPQH
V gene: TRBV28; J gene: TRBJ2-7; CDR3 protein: ASSPLGTGAHEQY
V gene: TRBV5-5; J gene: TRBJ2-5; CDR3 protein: ASSLDGTGGLFYQETQY
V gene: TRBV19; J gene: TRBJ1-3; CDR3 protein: ASSNREIGNTIY